The clone carrying this T cell receptor beta chain was seen a handful of times. Amplification of TCR beta CDR3 regions used RNA transcripts. Scientists carried out first-round RT-PCR using HTBI primers and then a second-round multiplex PCR. One entry per CDR3 protein results from TCRdb running MiXCR on the multiplex PCR reads. The sample contains about 620,000 distinct CDR3 sequences, 20% to 25% of which appear only once. Aged 18 to 65, the patients with hyperthyroidism had under 2 months' duration and were newly diagnosed. Lactation, pregnancy, uncontrolled infections and other autoimmune diseases were all grounds for excluding patients. The record originates from a study of Graves' ophthalmopathy and Graves' hyperthyroidism. Per the germline V gene, CDR1 is MNHNS and CDR2 is SASEGT. The ends lost 6 bases at V and 3 bases at J; junction bases unmatched: 12. CDR3 length equals 16 residues.

The chain uses TRBV6-1 and TRBJ2-5; 8 bases agree with TRBD2. The specimen was peripheral blood. This TCR came from a woman aged 18-29 years with stable Graves' hyperthyroidism. Some clones in this sample may be carry-over from other donors' samples. This CDR3 reads CASRKILAEGKETQYF. The CDR3 DNA is TGTGCCAGCAGGAAGATACTAGCGGAAGGGAAAGAGACCCAGTACTTC.